The clone carrying this T cell receptor beta chain was detected many times. Its cognate antigen is unknown. TCRdb independently ran MiXCR on the multiplex PCR reads; one entry per CDR3 protein. In the table there are 84,000 or so distinct CDR3 sequences, approximately 29% of which are singletons. The sample originates from a study of breast tumors, draining lymph nodes, adjacent tissues. Study-wide results and caveats: Most tumor T cells seemingly derive from lymph node, then expand in tumor. Luminal-like breast cancer showed significantly higher tumor–nontumor repertoire similarity than basal-like. That most tumor T cells come from lymph nodes remained unproven.

Breast cancer patients provided tissue from their axillary draining lymph nodes. Trimming left V 8 bases short and J 8 bases short, with 15 bases between. CDR1 is LNHDA and CDR2 is SQIVND in the germline V gene (reference sequence). This CDR3 is built from 13 residues. What was sequenced was axillary lymph node tissue. The V call is TRBV19, the J call TRBJ1-4; D is ambiguous. This clonotype was obtained from a female donor with breast cancer. Some clones in this sample may be carry-over from other donors' samples. As DNA, the CDR3 is TGTGCCAGTGGCGCCGTCTTCGGGGAAAAACTGTTTTTT. It codes for CASGAVFGEKLFF.